The T cell receptor beta chain under discussion was sequenced for a study of blood T cell repertoires in COVID-19. For the study at large: Spain, Italy and the United States supplied samples that represented acute and convalescent COVID-19. PBMCs, B-cell-depleted T cells, or T cells provided the cDNA or gDNA that made up the material.

Authors' analysis steps: It was from reference gene primer amplification that nucleated cell counts were estimated. The table came from immunoSEQ multiplex PCR; TCRdb's copy has only in-frame clones and leaves some out. The V and J calls and the clone size are those of that table, but D and trimming were determined from the DNA. The sample contains fewer than 80,000 clones, 87% of which appear only once. The sample comprised peripheral blood. The receptor's source is a man aged 25 to 40 with acute or convalescent COVID-19.

CDR3 nucleotides: TGTGCCAGCAGCTCCCGGGACTTCTCCTACGAGCAGTACTTC. Translated: CASSSRDFSYEQYF. The chain couples TRBV7-8 to TRBJ2-7; D is possibly TRBD2 (6 bases). Trimming pared 4 bases from V and 0 bases from J, leaving 10 bases between. Germline V gene lookup returns CDR1 SGHVS and CDR2 FQNEAQ. The CDR3 consists of 14 residues. Drawing the rest from reference TRBV7-8 and TRBJ2-7, the complete variable domain is GAGVSQSPRYKVAKRGQDVALRCDPISGHVSLFWYQQALGQGPEFLTYFQNEAQLDKSGLPSDRFFAERPEGSVSTLKIQRTQQEDSAVYLCASSSRDFSYEQYFGPGTRLTVT.